This T cell receptor beta chain was identified during a study of monozygotic twins with cystic fibrosis listed by TCRdb under 2021. Broadly, across the study: Barcoded libraries were prepared from roughly 3.3 micrograms of fragmented DNA with roughly 16 PCR cycles. TCR beta repertoires were compared within and between 16 monozygotic twin pairs with cystic fibrosis so that genetic influence on V and J gene usage could be assessed. The cohort comprised ten female and six male twin pairs aged about 2.0 to 36.4 years, median about 9.3 years, mostly children and adolescents. Twins were ranked among about 1,100 cohort participants for weight-for-height and FEVPerc (FEV1 disease centile) on the day of blood sampling. Data for three of the twin pairs had been reported previously in another context.

Details on this clone: Its recognized antigen is unknown. No qualities accompany the bases; no much larger clone lies one base away.

The twin pairs came from the European Cystic Fibrosis Twin and Sibling Study Cohort, which recruited patients from over a hundred CF clinics across 14 European countries. Both zygosity and CFTR genotype were checked in-house, and zygosity was tested with multiplex PCR across nine short tandem repeat loci. Peripheral blood was sampled from each twin, and clinical parameters were recorded on the day of blood sampling. Phenol/chloroform extraction was used to isolate genomic DNA from peripheral blood cells, and the DNA was then kept in TE buffer at 4 degrees C. Following the manufacturer's instructions, the researchers used the immunoSEQ immune profiling system to amplify TCR beta CDR3 regions via multiplex PCR. Sequencing was performed on an Illumina NextSeq system. As for the original processing: Sequence data were processed on the immunoSEQ Analyzer platform, and clonality was calculated as the square root of Simpson's index of productive rearrangements. Similarity in V and J usage was measured by Jensen-Shannon distance, and OLGA was used to compute CDR3 generation probabilities. The immuneACCESS database (August 2020) and VDJdb (December 2020) were searched for shared CDR3 sequences. TCRdb provides this immuneACCESS table in a form limited to in-frame rearrangements. Some clones are lacking; in checked studies, under half of them reflect an unresolved V gene, and why the rest are absent is not known. V, J and clone size were drawn from that table, and D and trimming were deduced from the DNA. Within this sample are some 35,000 clones, with approximately 72% of them counted one time only. Of the sample, approximately 0.8% falls within the top ten clones.

What the work shows at the level of the full study, not this receptor alone: Simpson clonality was found to be generally low (median about 0.009), suggesting a naive-dominated repertoire, although higher clonality was observed in the most severely affected patients. Monozygotic CF twin pairs shared significantly more nucleotide-identical clonotypes within each pair than unrelated CF individuals shared with one another (P = 0.000026, Mann-Whitney). No association turned up between shared CDR3 numbers and age, concordance or disease severity, and the cohort was small. V gene usage was most similar to the co-twin in 13 of 16 pairs, and J usage was most similar to the co-twin in 8 of 16 pairs, which suggests genetic constraints.

The V end loses 2 bases and the J end loses 3 bases, and a stretch of 16 bases separates them. The germline V gene (reference sequence) yields MNHNY for CDR1 and SVGAGI for CDR2. Spanning cysteine to phenylalanine, the CDR3 consists of 16 amino acids. The CDR3 DNA has 48 bases and is translated from base 1. The V gene is TRBV6-6 and the J gene is TRBJ2-5; the best D guess is TRBD2, with 6 bases matching. The receptor comes from a girl between 5 and 17 years old with cystic fibrosis. Sequencing input: blood. The DNA sequence is given as TGTGCCAGCAGTTACCTGGAAAGCGGGCCGAAAGAGACCCAGTACTTC. Its product reads: CASSYLESGPKETQYF.